This paragraph covers one T cell receptor beta chain sequence. This sample is part of a study of blood T cell repertoires in COVID-19. The assay was immunoSEQ multiplex PCR, and TCRdb's table has in-frame clones only and misses some. The table lists a few hundred thousand clones, 80% to 90% of them singletons. The CDR3 is 14 residues long. The germline gives CDR1 SEHNR, CDR2 FQNEAQ (reference sequence). Trimming left V 2 bases short and J 0 bases short, with 4 bases between. The rearrangement links TRBV7-9 to TRBJ1-4; D is undetermined. Material for sequencing was PBMCs or T cells enriched from blood (not recorded which). The source is a man younger than 40 who had recovered from COVID-19. The CDR3 loop reads CASSLLATNEKLFF. The CDR3 bases are TGTGCCAGCAGCTTATTAGCAACTAATGAAAAACTGTTTTTT.